These 27 T cell receptor beta chains were all obtained from the same sample, sequenced in a study of T cell repertoires in cytomegalovirus infection. MiXCR, run by TCRdb on the reads, gives a single entry per CDR3 protein. The data show some 77,000 distinct CDR3 sequences, around 3.5% seen once. The sequenced sample was PBMCs. These receptors were obtained from a human donor in good health (CMV status not recorded). Some clones in this sample may be carry-over from other donors' samples.

Worth noting for this clonotype: Given a much more abundant clone one base away, this may be a read error. The V and J genes are TRBV28 and TRBJ1-2; D remains unclear. Germline lookup yields CDR1 MDHEN and CDR2 SYDVKM. The CDR3 spans 11 residues. The CDR3 spells CASSLRYGDTF. The CDR3 coding sequence is TGTGCCAGCAGTTTACGCTATGGCGACACCTTC.

This clonotype has a count of ten or more. The chain uses TRBV12-3 or TRBV12-4 and TRBJ1-2, with D unresolved. The length of the CDR3 is 13 residues. V lost 3 bases and J lost 2, with 7 bases in between. The CDR3 reads CASSLLHNYGYTF. The CDR3 DNA sequence: TGTGCCAGCAGTTTGCTGCACAACTATGGCTACACCTTC.

This clonotype came up many times. The rearrangement links TRBV7-6 to TRBJ1-1; 8 bases are a match to TRBD1. With 3 bases clipped from V and 1 base from J, the junction kept 1 base outside the gene matches. This CDR3 has 14 amino acids. Per the germline V gene, CDR1 is SGHVS and CDR2 is FNYEAQ. The CDR3, as DNA: TGTGCCAGCAGCTTCGGACAGGGGAACACTGAAGCTTTCTTT. Translation gives CASSFGQGNTEAFF.

This clonotype showed up many times. The CDR3 nucleotides read TGTGCCAGCAGCTCCTCAGGGCAGCCCCAGCATTTT. This encodes CASSSSGQPQHF. V usage is TRBV7-9 and J usage is TRBJ1-5; a weak D match, TRBD1 (5 bases). Germline V CDR1 and CDR2: SEHNR, FQNEAQ (reference sequence). The CDR3 extends over 12 amino acids. V was shortened by 4 bases and J by 7 bases, with 8 bases between the two germline ends.

This clonotype was found many times. The V call is TRBV7-8, the J call TRBJ2-6; 8 bases agree with TRBD1. The CDR3 covers 21 residues. The germline gives CDR1 SGHVS, CDR2 FQNEAQ. The junction had 15 bases not matched to a gene; V was cut back by 2 bases and J by 0 bases. The CDR3 loop reads CASSLFLRGGTGGSGANVLTF. CDR3 in DNA: TGTGCCAGCAGCTTATTTTTGCGAGGCGGGACAGGAGGCTCTGGGGCCAACGTCCTGACTTTC. The full variable domain, rest sourced from reference TRBV7-8 and TRBJ2-6, is GAGVSQSPRYKVAKRGQDVALRCDPISGHVSLFWYQQALGQGPEFLTYFQNEAQLDKSGLPSDRFFAERPEGSVSTLKIQRTQQEDSAVYLCASSLFLRGGTGGSGANVLTFGAGSRLTVL.

This clonotype was detected many times. The J gene is TRBJ1-6, the V gene TRBV5-1, with a tentative D call TRBD1 (6 bases). The CDR3 has 14 residues. The germline gives CDR1 SGHRS, CDR2 YFSETQ. Trimming pared 2 bases from V and 7 bases from J, leaving 10 bases between. CDR3 DNA: TGCGCCAGCAGCTTCGGGACAATCAATTCACCCCTCCACTTT. It specifies CASSFGTINSPLHF.

This clonotype came up many times. V usage is TRBV7-9 and J usage is TRBJ1-3; weak D call: TRBD1 (5 bases). Trimming pared 5 bases from V and 1 base from J, leaving 6 bases between. The germline V gene encodes CDR1 SEHNR and CDR2 FQNEAQ (reference sequence). The CDR3 contains 13 residues. The CDR3 sequence: CASSQGSGNTIYF. The DNA for the CDR3 is TGTGCCAGCAGCCAGGGATCTGGAAACACCATATATTTT.

This clonotype has ten or more counts. The V and J genes are TRBV6-6 and TRBJ2-3; D perhaps matches TRBD1 (6 bases). Trimming stripped 5 bases from V and 2 bases from J, with 11 bases between. Germline CDR1 MNHNY, CDR2 SVGAGI (reference sequence). The CDR3 extends over 14 amino acids. The CDR3 DNA follows: TGTGCCAGCAGTAGGACAGCGTCCACAGATACGCAGTATTTT. Residues: CASSRTASTDTQYF.

This clonotype was counted at least ten times. V and J are TRBV29-1 and TRBJ1-3, with unresolved D. The germline gives CDR1 SQVTM, CDR2 ANQGSEA. The CDR3 covers 11 residues. Trimming shortened V by 7 bases and J by 6 bases, and 10 bases separated the two germline ends. The CDR3: CSAIGVNTIYF. In DNA, the CDR3 is TGCAGCGCCATCGGAGTAAACACCATATATTTT.

This clonotype was observed many times. The genes are TRBV28 and TRBJ2-5; tentatively, D is TRBD1 (7 bases). The germline V gene encodes CDR1 MDHEN and CDR2 SYDVKM. V lost 4 bases to trimming and J lost 3 bases, with 15 bases between them. This CDR3 comprises 15 residues. Here the CDR3 DNA reads TGTGCCAGCAGTTCCGGAGGGACAGCTGAAGAGACCCAGTACTTC. It encodes CASSSGGTAEETQYF.

The table lists this clonotype with many counts. J is TRBJ2-5 and V is TRBV7-3; 10 bases agree with TRBD1. This CDR3 region has 13 residues. Germline assignment: CDR1 SGHTA and CDR2 FQGTGA. Trimming cost V 5 bases and J 5 bases; bases outside gene matches: 2. The CDR3 region is CASSAGQGETQYF. As DNA, the CDR3 is TGTGCCAGCAGCGCGGGACAGGGGGAGACCCAGTACTTC.

This clonotype was counted at least ten times. J is TRBJ1-5 and V is TRBV27, with 9 bases identical to TRBD1. V trimming: 6 bases; J trimming: 6 bases; junction bases outside the gene matches: 9. The CDR3 length is 15 residues. The germline gives CDR1 MNHEY, CDR2 SMNVEV (reference sequence). The CDR3 DNA reads TGTGCCAGCAGACCGGGACAGGGAGGGATTCAGCCCCAGCATTTT. Its protein product is CASRPGQGGIQPQHF.

In its sample, this clonotype was seen many times. The junction differs from germline at one of its ends, possibly a read error. The rearrangement links TRBV2 to TRBJ2-7; 8 bases are shared with TRBD1. Per the germline V gene, CDR1 is SNHLY and CDR2 is FYNNEI. The CDR3 runs 9 residues. The DNA for the CDR3 is TGTGCCAGCAGGGGACAGGTTAACTTC. Amino acid sequence: CASRGQVNF.

The table lists this clonotype with many counts. The rearrangement joins TRBV7-8 to TRBJ2-7; 12 bases agree with TRBD2. With V trimmed by 5 bases and J by 3 bases, 11 bases remained unmatched. Germline V gene sequence: CDR1 SGHVS, CDR2 FQNEAQ. The CDR3 is 17 residues long. DNA for the CDR3: TGTGCCAGCAGCCGTACTAGCGGGGGGACCACCTACTACGAGCAGTACTTC. Its protein is CASSRTSGGTTYYEQYF.

This clonotype was detected many times. The chain couples TRBV12-3 or TRBV12-4 to TRBJ2-3; D may be TRBD2 (5 bases). Trimming took off 8 bases at V and 2 bases at J, with 5 bases between the two ends. This CDR3 is 11 amino acids long. CDR3 region: CASGLTDTQYF. The CDR3 coding sequence is TGTGCCAGCGGACTCACAGATACGCAGTATTTT.

This clonotype was counted many times. This chain uses TRBV4-2 with TRBJ1-5; tentative D call: TRBD1 (5 bases). Per germline, CDR1 LGHNA and CDR2 YNFKEQ. V shed 1 base and J shed 5 bases, with 9 bases lying between them. CDR3 size: 14 residues. The CDR3 sequence is CASSQGWGDQPQHF. For the CDR3, the DNA is TGTGCCAGCAGCCAAGGATGGGGGGATCAGCCCCAGCATTTT.

This clonotype showed up many times. The J gene is TRBJ1-1, the V gene TRBV28, with 9 nucleotides matching TRBD1. The CDR3 has 14 residues. Trimming at V came to 6 bases and at J to 5 bases, leaving 7 bases not matched to a gene. Germline CDR1 reads MDHEN; CDR2 reads SYDVKM. CDR3 residues: CASRYRGLGTEAFF. CDR3 in DNA: TGTGCCAGCAGGTACAGGGGGCTTGGGACTGAAGCTTTCTTT. Combining the CDR3 with reference TRBV28 and TRBJ1-1 gives the whole variable domain DVKVTQSSRYLVKRTGEKVFLECVQDMDHENMFWYRQDPGLGLRLIYFSYDVKMKEKGDIPEGYSVSREKKERFSLILESASTNQTSMYLCASRYRGLGTEAFFGQGTRLTVV.

This clonotype was recorded many times. The V call is TRBV7-3, the J call TRBJ1-1, with D tentatively TRBD1 (5 bases). Looked up from germline, CDR1 is SGHTA and CDR2 is FQGTGA. This CDR3 has 15 amino acids. Between the trimmed V and J ends, which lost 2 bases and 4 bases, there was a span of 14 bases. CDR3 sequence reads: CASSLGAASGTEAFF. The CDR3, as DNA: TGTGCCAGCAGCTTAGGGGCAGCATCTGGCACTGAAGCTTTCTTT.

This clonotype was seen repeatedly, ten times or more. The junction does not match germline at one end; this may be a read error. J is TRBJ1-1 and V is TRBV19; weak D call: TRBD1 (5 bases). The CDR3 is 16 residues long. Looked up from germline, CDR1 is LNHDA and CDR2 is SQIVND (reference sequence). The CDR3 DNA is TGTGCCAGTAGTATGATACGAGACAGCCTGAAGACTGAAGCTTTCTTT. This sequence encodes CASSMIRDSLKTEAFF.

This clonotype was seen repeatedly, ten times or more. The chain uses TRBV7-2 and TRBJ2-3; D ambiguous. The germline V gene encodes CDR1 SGHTA and CDR2 FQGNSA. This CDR3 has 12 amino acids. Trimming stripped 5 bases from V and 6 bases from J, with 9 bases between. The CDR3 protein is CASSQIDDTQYF. CDR3 DNA sequence: TGTGCCAGCAGCCAAATAGATGATACGCAGTATTTT.

This clonotype was found many times. The gene calls are TRBV20-1 and TRBJ1-2; D is unclear. V was cut by 3 bases and J by 4 bases, with 24 bases left in between. The CDR3 sequence is 17 residues long. Germline CDR1 is DFQATT and CDR2 is SNEGSKA (reference sequence). CDR3 residues: CSASRPETRYTGYGYTF. CDR3 DNA: TGCAGTGCTAGTAGGCCGGAGACTAGGTATACCGGCTATGGCTACACCTTC.

This clonotype was counted ten times or more. The CDR3 loop reads CSAIPTGQGYNEQFF. In DNA form, the CDR3 reads TGCAGTGCTATCCCCACGGGACAGGGGTACAATGAGCAGTTCTTC. This rearrangement joins TRBV20-1 to TRBJ2-1, with 10 positions matching TRBD1. Unmatched junction bases numbered 7, after V lost 4 bases and J lost 4 bases. The germline gives CDR1 DFQATT, CDR2 SNEGSKA (reference sequence). This CDR3 is 15 amino acids long.

In this sample, this clonotype turned up many times. The chain combines TRBV7-3 with TRBJ2-5; 7 bases line up with TRBD2. The CDR3 has 15 amino acids. CDR1 and CDR2 (germline): SGHTA, FQGTGA. The trim removed 4 bases at V and 2 bases at J, leaving 7 bases unmatched. The CDR3 nucleotides are TGTGCCAGCAGCTCGGTGGGGGGGACTCAAGAGACCCAGTACTTC. Translating it yields CASSSVGGTQETQYF.

This clonotype was seen ten or more times. This chain joins TRBV7-2 and TRBJ2-2; D not certain. Germline V gives CDR1 SGHTA, CDR2 FQGNSA. CDR3 size: 15 residues. V gave up 5 bases and J gave up 5 bases, with 15 bases separating them. CDR3 bases: TGTGCCAGCAGCCCCCAAGTTGTGGGTACCGGGGAGCTGTTTTTT. It translates to CASSPQVVGTGELFF.

This clonotype was counted ten times or more. The chain combines TRBV6-8 with TRBJ1-1, with D possibly TRBD1 on 5 matching bases. Looked up from germline, CDR1 is MNHGY and CDR2 is SAAAGT. The CDR3 extends over 16 amino acids. V lost 5 bases and J lost 1, with 17 bases in between. The CDR3: CASSQSLWGRNTEAFF. As DNA, the CDR3 is TGTGCCAGCAGTCAATCTCTTTGGGGGAGGAACACTGAAGCTTTCTTT.

Ten or more counts support this clonotype. The V and J genes are TRBV6-1 and TRBJ1-3; 7 bases map to TRBD1. The CDR3 loop spans 14 amino acids. CDR1 MNHNS and CDR2 SASEGT come from the germline V gene. V trimming: 8 bases; J trimming: 0 bases; junction bases outside the gene matches: 4. CDR3 residues: CASRGQFSGNTIYF. The DNA for the CDR3 is TGTGCCAGCCGGGGACAGTTCTCTGGAAACACCATATATTTT.

This clonotype was seen at least ten times. The chain uses TRBV3-1 and TRBJ2-1; the D is unclear. This CDR3 comprises 13 residues. Looked up from germline, CDR1 is LGHDT and CDR2 is YNNKEL (reference sequence). With 1 base removed from V and 8 bases from J, the gap between germline ends came to 9 bases. The CDR3, as DNA: TGTGCCAGCAGCCAAGGGCTTTCTTATGAGCAGTTCTTC. Its translation: CASSQGLSYEQFF.